This TCR delta chain came from a study of gamma-delta T cells after stem cell transplantation. TCRdb ran CATT on the RT-PCR reads. This sample has about 2,500 delta-chain clones; approximately 24% occur once, and the top ten carry about 26%. Unmatched junction bases numbered 16, after V lost 4 bases and J lost 4 bases. CDR1 and CDR2 from the germline V gene are TSWWSYY and QGS. The CDR3 runs 19 residues. The receptor was derived from a human donor. It is not recorded whose cells these are; they may come from a transplant donor. The V call is TRDV1, the J call TRDJ1; TRDD3 matches 12 bases. The sample consisted of gamma-delta T cells. The CDR3 reads CALGGYNVKLGDTHDKLIF. DNA of the CDR3: TGTGCTCTTGGGGGGTACAACGTGAAACTGGGGGATACCCACGATAAACTCATCTTT.